This T cell receptor beta chain emerged from a study of response to subunit inactivated influenza vaccine. Each CDR3 protein gets one entry after TCRdb re-called the RT-PCR reads with MiXCR. The sample lists 590,000 or so distinct CDR3 sequences; approximately 15% were seen once. The CDR3 covers 16 residues. Trimming stripped 4 bases from V and 8 bases from J, with 21 bases between. Germline V gene data show CDR1 as SGHNT and CDR2 as YYREEE (reference sequence). Overall study findings and caveats: The authors suggested that few new T cells are recruited per seasonal influenza vaccination.

Of note for this clonotype: Its specificity is not known.

This clonotype was obtained from a man aged 50 to 60 who received an inactivated influenza vaccine. Source: PBMCs from blood, taken around two weeks before vaccination. The V gene is TRBV5-4, the J gene TRBJ2-2; D is perhaps TRBD1 or TRBD2 (5 bases each). This CDR3 is CASSVEARGVFGELFF. CDR3 sequence (DNA): TGTGCCAGCAGCGTGGAGGCTAGAGGGGTGTTTGGGGAGCTGTTTTTT.